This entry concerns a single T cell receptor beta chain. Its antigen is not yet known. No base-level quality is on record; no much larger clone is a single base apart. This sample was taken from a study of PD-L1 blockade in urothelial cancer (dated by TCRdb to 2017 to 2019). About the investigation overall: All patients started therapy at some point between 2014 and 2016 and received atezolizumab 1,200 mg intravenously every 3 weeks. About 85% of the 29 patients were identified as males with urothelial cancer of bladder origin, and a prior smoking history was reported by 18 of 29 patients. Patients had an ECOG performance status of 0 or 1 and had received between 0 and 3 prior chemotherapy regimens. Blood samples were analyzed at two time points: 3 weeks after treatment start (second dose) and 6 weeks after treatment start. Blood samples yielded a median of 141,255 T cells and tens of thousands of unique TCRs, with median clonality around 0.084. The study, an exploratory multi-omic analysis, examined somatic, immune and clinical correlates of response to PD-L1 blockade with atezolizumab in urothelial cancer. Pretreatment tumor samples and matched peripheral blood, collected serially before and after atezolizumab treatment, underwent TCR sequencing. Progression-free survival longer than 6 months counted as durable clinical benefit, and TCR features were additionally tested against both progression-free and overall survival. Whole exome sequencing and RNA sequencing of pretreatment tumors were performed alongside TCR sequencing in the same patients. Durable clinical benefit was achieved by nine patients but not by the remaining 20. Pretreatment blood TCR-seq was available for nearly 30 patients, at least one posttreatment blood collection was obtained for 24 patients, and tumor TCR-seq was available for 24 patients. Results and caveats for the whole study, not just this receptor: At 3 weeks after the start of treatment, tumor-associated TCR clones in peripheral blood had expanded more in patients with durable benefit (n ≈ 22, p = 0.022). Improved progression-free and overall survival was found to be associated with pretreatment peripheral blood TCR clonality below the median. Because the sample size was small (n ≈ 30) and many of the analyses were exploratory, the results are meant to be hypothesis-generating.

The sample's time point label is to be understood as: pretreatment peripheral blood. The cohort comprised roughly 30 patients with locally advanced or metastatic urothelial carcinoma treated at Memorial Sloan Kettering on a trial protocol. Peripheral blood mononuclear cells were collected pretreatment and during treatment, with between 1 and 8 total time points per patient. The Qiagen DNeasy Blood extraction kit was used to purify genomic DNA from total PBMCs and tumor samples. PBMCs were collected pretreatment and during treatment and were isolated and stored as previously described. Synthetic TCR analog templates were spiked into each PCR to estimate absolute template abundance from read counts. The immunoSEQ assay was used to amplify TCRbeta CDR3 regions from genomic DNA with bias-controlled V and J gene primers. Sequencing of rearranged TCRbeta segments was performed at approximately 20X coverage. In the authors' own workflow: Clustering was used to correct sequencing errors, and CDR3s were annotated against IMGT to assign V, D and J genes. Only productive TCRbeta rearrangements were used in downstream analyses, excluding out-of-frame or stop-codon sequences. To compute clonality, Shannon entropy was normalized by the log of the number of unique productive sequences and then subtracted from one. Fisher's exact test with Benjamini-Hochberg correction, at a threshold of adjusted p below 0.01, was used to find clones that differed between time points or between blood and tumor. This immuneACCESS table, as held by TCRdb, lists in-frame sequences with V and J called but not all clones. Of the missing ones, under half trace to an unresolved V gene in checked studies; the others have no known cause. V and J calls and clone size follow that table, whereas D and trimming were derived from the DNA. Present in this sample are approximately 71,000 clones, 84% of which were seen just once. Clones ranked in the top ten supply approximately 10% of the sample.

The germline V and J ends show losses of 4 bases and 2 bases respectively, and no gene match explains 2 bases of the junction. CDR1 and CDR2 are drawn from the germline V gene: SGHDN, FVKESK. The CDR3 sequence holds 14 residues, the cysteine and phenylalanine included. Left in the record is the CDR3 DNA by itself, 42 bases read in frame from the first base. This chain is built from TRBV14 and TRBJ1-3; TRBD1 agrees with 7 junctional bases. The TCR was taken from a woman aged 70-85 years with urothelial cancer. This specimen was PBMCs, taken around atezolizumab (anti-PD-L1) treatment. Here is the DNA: TGTGCCAGCAGCCTCGGGACAGCTGGAAACACCATATATTTT. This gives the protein CASSLGTAGNTIYF.